These 5 T cell receptor beta chains share one sample of origin, sequenced in a study of cytomegalovirus exposure and HLA in healthy donors. The PCR had 60 Vbeta and 13 Jbeta primers. Sequenced by immunoSEQ multiplex PCR; TCRdb stores in-frame clones only, minus some. Of under 150,000 clones in the sample, approximately 80% were seen once. The sample consisted of PBMCs. These receptors came from a boy aged 2-9 years in good health and CMV-seronegative.

V and J are TRBV5-4 and TRBJ2-3; possibly TRBD2 for D (7 bases). V lost 2 bases and J 0 bases, leaving 10 bases between the germline ends. The CDR3 extends over 15 amino acids. Germline V gene sequence: CDR1 SGHNT, CDR2 YYREEE (reference sequence). CDR3 nucleotide sequence: TGTGCCAGCAGCTTCGGGGGGCTTAGCACAGATACGCAGTATTTT. The encoded protein is CASSFGGLSTDTQYF.

J is TRBJ1-1 and V is TRBV27; D is undetermined. V was shortened by 6 bases and J by 2 bases, with 10 bases between the two germline ends. CDR1 and CDR2 (germline): MNHEY, SMNVEV (reference sequence). The CDR3 length is 13 residues. As DNA, the CDR3 is TGTGCCAGCAGGCCCTACGGTAACACTGAAGCTTTCTTT. It specifies CASRPYGNTEAFF.

V and J are TRBV2 and TRBJ2-1; 10 nucleotides agree with TRBD2. Germline loops: CDR1 SNHLY, CDR2 FYNNEI. The CDR3 runs 14 residues. The J segment lost 3 bases and the V segment lost 6 bases, leaving 2 bases of the junction unmatched. The CDR3 reads CASRLAGIYNEQFF. The DNA for the CDR3 is TGTGCCAGCAGACTAGCGGGGATCTACAATGAGCAGTTCTTC.

The chain's CDR3 is CASSRDRSYEQYF. For the CDR3, the DNA is TGTGCCAGTAGCAGGGACAGATCCTACGAGCAGTACTTC. The V call is TRBV19, the J call TRBJ2-7, with TRBD1 identical over 7 bases. The CDR3 runs to 13 residues. CDR1 is LNHDA, CDR2 SQIVND, per germline (reference sequence). The trim removed 6 bases at V and 1 base at J, leaving 3 bases unmatched.

Notes on this clone: Other DNA sequences in this specimen translate into the identical CDR3. The V gene is TRBV7-2, the J gene TRBJ1-1; 7 bases align to TRBD1. V shed 1 base, J shed 4 bases, and the junction held 0 bases outside the gene matches. The V gene's germline CDR1 is SGHTA and CDR2 FQGNSA. The CDR3 has 13 residues. CDR3 DNA sequence: TGTGCCAGCAGCTTAGACAGGGGCACTGAAGCTTTCTTT. The encoded protein is CASSLDRGTEAFF.